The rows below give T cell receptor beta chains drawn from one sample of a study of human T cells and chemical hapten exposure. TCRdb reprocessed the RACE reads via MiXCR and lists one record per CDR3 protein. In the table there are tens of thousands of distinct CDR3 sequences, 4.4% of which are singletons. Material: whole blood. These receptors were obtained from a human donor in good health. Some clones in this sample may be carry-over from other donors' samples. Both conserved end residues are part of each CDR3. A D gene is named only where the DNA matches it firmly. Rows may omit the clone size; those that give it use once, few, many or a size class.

CDR3aa: CASSFSQSVVVSYEQYF
CDR3nt: TGCGCCAGCAGCTTTTCTCAATCCGTAGTAGTCTCCTACGAGCAGTACTTC
v_gene: TRBV5-1
abundance: many
j_gene: TRBJ2-7
d_gene: .

CDR3aa: CASSLEGDARELFF
CDR3nt: TGTGCCAGCAGCTTGGAGGGGGACGCCCGGGAGCTGTTTTTT
v_gene: TRBV5-5
abundance: many
j_gene: TRBJ2-2
d_gene: .

CDR3aa: CASSSSPGGWTEAFF
CDR3nt: TGTGCCAGCAGTTCCTCCCCCGGGGGCTGGACTGAAGCTTTCTTT
v_gene: TRBV28
abundance: .
j_gene: TRBJ1-1
d_gene: .

CDR3aa: CASSSGQGNTGELFF
CDR3nt: TGTGCCAGCAGCAGCGGACAGGGTAACACCGGGGAGCTGTTTTTT
v_gene: TRBV27
abundance: .
j_gene: TRBJ2-2
d_gene: TRBD1

CDR3aa: CASSLDGRGLSDTQYF
CDR3nt: TGTGCCAGCAGCTTAGATGGCAGGGGGCTTTCAGATACGCAGTATTTT
v_gene: TRBV11-3
abundance: many
j_gene: TRBJ2-3
d_gene: TRBD1

CDR3aa: CASSPRQGRGTEAFF
CDR3nt: TGTGCCAGCAGCCCCAGACAGGGGAGGGGCACTGAAGCTTTCTTT
v_gene: TRBV12-3/TRBV12-4
abundance: many
j_gene: TRBJ1-1
d_gene: TRBD1

CDR3aa: CASSLGENVKKLFF
CDR3nt: TGCGCCAGCAGCTTAGGTGAGAACGTGAAAAAACTGTTTTTT
v_gene: TRBV5-1
abundance: many
j_gene: TRBJ1-4
d_gene: .

CDR3aa: CAWSSGNTEAFF
CDR3nt: TGTGCCTGGAGTTCGGGGAACACTGAAGCTTTCTTT
v_gene: TRBV30
abundance: many
j_gene: TRBJ1-1
d_gene: .

CDR3aa: CASSLEQYEQYF
CDR3nt: TGTGCCAGCAGCTTGGAACAGTACGAGCAGTACTTC
v_gene: TRBV5-5
abundance: many
j_gene: TRBJ2-7
d_gene: .

CDR3aa: CASSPRTGVSSGNTIYF
CDR3nt: TGTGCCAGCAGTCCCCGGACAGGGGTCTCCTCTGGAAACACCATATATTTT
v_gene: TRBV12-3/TRBV12-4
abundance: many
j_gene: TRBJ1-3
d_gene: TRBD1

CDR3aa: CASSSSGSPHNEQFF
CDR3nt: TGTGCCAGCAGCTCTAGCGGGAGTCCCCACAATGAGCAGTTCTTC
v_gene: TRBV7-9
abundance: many
j_gene: TRBJ2-1
d_gene: TRBD2

CDR3aa: CASSLAGGPETQYF
CDR3nt: TGTGCCAGCAGCCTAGCGGGAGGGCCAGAGACCCAGTACTTC
v_gene: TRBV7-3
abundance: many
j_gene: TRBJ2-5
d_gene: TRBD2

CDR3aa: CASSLRDRVTEAFF
CDR3nt: TGTGCCAGCAGCTTACGGGACAGGGTCACTGAAGCTTTCTTT
v_gene: TRBV7-9
abundance: few
j_gene: TRBJ1-1
d_gene: TRBD1

CDR3aa: CASSQAPGTGNTIYF
CDR3nt: TGCGCCAGCAGCCAAGCCCCCGGGACTGGAAACACCATATATTTT
v_gene: TRBV4-1
abundance: few
j_gene: TRBJ1-3
d_gene: .

CDR3aa: CASSSPSGAGIQYF
CDR3nt: TGTGCCAGCAGTTCTCCCTCCGGGGCCGGCATTCAGTACTTC
v_gene: TRBV28
abundance: many
j_gene: TRBJ2-4
d_gene: .

CDR3aa: CASSGGQGRGEQYF
CDR3nt: TGTGCCAGCAGCGGGGGACAGGGGAGGGGCGAGCAGTACTTC
v_gene: TRBV7-3
abundance: many
j_gene: TRBJ2-7
d_gene: TRBD1

CDR3aa: CASSESLAGGETQYF
CDR3nt: TGCGCCAGCAGTGAGTCGCTAGCGGGAGGAGAGACCCAGTACTTC
v_gene: TRBV10-1
abundance: few
j_gene: TRBJ2-5
d_gene: TRBD2

CDR3aa: CASSLRDSRSTDTQYF
CDR3nt: TGTGCCAGCAGCCTCCGGGACAGTCGTAGCACAGATACGCAGTATTTT
v_gene: TRBV11-2
abundance: .
j_gene: TRBJ2-3
d_gene: TRBD1

CDR3aa: CASSGLAGRTDTQYF
CDR3nt: TGTGCCAGCAGCGGACTAGCGGGTCGCACAGATACGCAGTATTTT
v_gene: TRBV7-9
abundance: many
j_gene: TRBJ2-3
d_gene: TRBD2

CDR3aa: CASSLAVAGGPVTQYF
CDR3nt: TGCGCCAGCAGCTTGGCGGTAGCGGGAGGGCCTGTGACCCAGTACTTC
v_gene: TRBV5-1
abundance: many
j_gene: TRBJ2-5
d_gene: TRBD2

CDR3aa: CASRVPGLNTGELFF
CDR3nt: TGTGCCAGCAGAGTTCCAGGGTTGAACACCGGGGAGCTGTTTTTT
v_gene: TRBV28
abundance: .
j_gene: TRBJ2-2
d_gene: .

CDR3aa: CSAAASGKTTDTQYF
CDR3nt: TGCAGTGCGGCCGCTAGCGGGAAGACTACAGATACGCAGTATTTT
v_gene: TRBV20-1
abundance: many
j_gene: TRBJ2-3
d_gene: TRBD2

CDR3aa: CASTYSTGTYTDTQYF
CDR3nt: TGTGCCAGCACCTACTCTACAGGGACCTACACAGATACGCAGTATTTT
v_gene: TRBV6-1
abundance: .
j_gene: TRBJ2-3
d_gene: .

CDR3aa: CASSLNGANTGELFF
CDR3nt: TGTGCCAGCAGTTTAAACGGGGCGAACACCGGGGAGCTGTTTTTT
v_gene: TRBV12-3/TRBV12-4
abundance: many
j_gene: TRBJ2-2
d_gene: .

CDR3aa: CASRGQGGYEQYF
CDR3nt: TGTGCCAGCAGAGGACAGGGGGGATACGAGCAGTACTTC
v_gene: TRBV28
abundance: few
j_gene: TRBJ2-7
d_gene: TRBD1

CDR3aa: CASVAGGFVNEQFF
CDR3nt: TGTGCCAGTGTGGCGGGAGGGTTCGTCAATGAGCAGTTCTTC
v_gene: TRBV3-1
abundance: few
j_gene: TRBJ2-1
d_gene: TRBD2

CDR3aa: CASSPWTGLMNTEAFF
CDR3nt: TGTGCCAGCAGCCCTTGGACAGGACTAATGAACACTGAAGCTTTCTTT
v_gene: TRBV28
abundance: many
j_gene: TRBJ1-1
d_gene: TRBD1

CDR3aa: CASSLIETQYF
CDR3nt: TGTGCCAGCAGTTTAATAGAGACCCAGTACTTC
v_gene: TRBV28
abundance: many
j_gene: TRBJ2-5
d_gene: .

CDR3aa: CASSAQVLLGNTEAFF
CDR3nt: TGTGCCAGCAGTGCTCAGGTCTTACTCGGGAACACTGAAGCTTTCTTT
v_gene: TRBV2
abundance: few
j_gene: TRBJ1-1
d_gene: .

CDR3aa: CASSISGTFSYEQYF
CDR3nt: TGTGCCAGCAGTATATCCGGGACTTTCTCCTACGAGCAGTACTTC
v_gene: TRBV12-3/TRBV12-4
abundance: few
j_gene: TRBJ2-7
d_gene: .

CDR3aa: CASWTQTYNEQFF
CDR3nt: TGTGCCAGCTGGACTCAAACCTACAATGAGCAGTTCTTC
v_gene: TRBV7-9
abundance: .
j_gene: TRBJ2-1
d_gene: .

CDR3aa: CASSRGGQNYEQYF
CDR3nt: TGTGCCAGCAGCCGAGGGGGACAGAACTACGAGCAGTACTTC
v_gene: TRBV5-4
abundance: many
j_gene: TRBJ2-7
d_gene: TRBD1

CDR3aa: CASSSQTGTGYTF
CDR3nt: TGTGCCAGCAGCTCACAGACAGGGACTGGCTACACCTTC
v_gene: TRBV9
abundance: many
j_gene: TRBJ1-2
d_gene: TRBD1

CDR3aa: CSARDHRGQSGNTIYF
CDR3nt: TGCAGTGCTAGAGATCATAGGGGACAGTCGGGAAACACCATATATTTT
v_gene: TRBV20-1
abundance: few
j_gene: TRBJ1-3
d_gene: TRBD1

CDR3aa: CASTSQGVKTGELFF
CDR3nt: TGTGCCAGCACATCACAGGGAGTAAAGACCGGGGAGCTGTTTTTT
v_gene: TRBV2
abundance: .
j_gene: TRBJ2-2
d_gene: .

CDR3aa: CASSLAGGPSEQYF
CDR3nt: TGTGCCAGCAGCCTAGCGGGAGGGCCTTCCGAGCAGTACTTC
v_gene: TRBV14
abundance: many
j_gene: TRBJ2-7
d_gene: TRBD2

CDR3aa: CSVGGQGGETQYF
CDR3nt: TGCAGCGTTGGGGGCCAGGGGGGAGAGACCCAGTACTTC
v_gene: TRBV29-1
abundance: few
j_gene: TRBJ2-5
d_gene: .

CDR3aa: CASRGHSGTQNYEQFF
CDR3nt: TGTGCCAGCAGAGGCCATTCCGGGACTCAGAACTATGAGCAGTTCTTC
v_gene: TRBV6-1
abundance: few
j_gene: TRBJ2-1
d_gene: .

CDR3aa: CASSPVTGIETQYF
CDR3nt: TGTGCCAGCTCACCCGTGACAGGGATCGAGACCCAGTACTTC
v_gene: TRBV18
abundance: few
j_gene: TRBJ2-5
d_gene: TRBD1

CDR3aa: CASSLTPERVSSNEQYF
CDR3nt: TGTGCCAGCAGCCTTACGCCAGAACGGGTCAGCTCCAACGAGCAGTACTTC
v_gene: TRBV5-5
abundance: .
j_gene: TRBJ2-7
d_gene: .

CDR3aa: CANLLQGINEKLFF
CDR3nt: TGTGCCAACCTCCTACAGGGTATTAATGAAAAACTGTTTTTT
v_gene: TRBV7-9
abundance: many
j_gene: TRBJ1-4
d_gene: .

CDR3aa: CSARDWGLTGGSNQPQHF
CDR3nt: TGCAGTGCTAGAGATTGGGGACTCACTGGGGGTAGCAATCAGCCCCAGCATTTT
v_gene: TRBV20-1
abundance: many
j_gene: TRBJ1-5
d_gene: .

CDR3aa: CASSYAGQGDEKLFF
CDR3nt: TGTGCCAGCAGTTACGCGGGACAGGGGGATGAAAAACTGTTTTTT
v_gene: TRBV6-5
abundance: many
j_gene: TRBJ1-4
d_gene: TRBD1

CDR3aa: CASQGDQRAGKLFF
CDR3nt: TGTGCCAGCCAAGGGGACCAACGAGCGGGAAAACTGTTTTTT
v_gene: TRBV28
abundance: .
j_gene: TRBJ1-4
d_gene: .

CDR3aa: CASSLRPGLMMVTEAFF
CDR3nt: TGTGCCAGCAGCTTGCGGCCAGGGTTAATGATGGTTACTGAAGCTTTCTTT
v_gene: TRBV5-6
abundance: many
j_gene: TRBJ1-1
d_gene: .

CDR3aa: CASSQGTGESHYGYTF
CDR3nt: TGTGCCAGCAGCCAAGGGACAGGGGAGTCCCACTATGGCTACACCTTC
v_gene: TRBV3-1
abundance: many
j_gene: TRBJ1-2
d_gene: TRBD1

CDR3aa: CASSARGGLRNQPQHF
CDR3nt: TGTGCCAGCAGTGCGCGGGGAGGGTTGCGCAATCAGCCCCAGCATTTT
v_gene: TRBV2
abundance: medium-sized
j_gene: TRBJ1-5
d_gene: .

CDR3aa: CASSLYGSGANVLTF
CDR3nt: TGTGCCAGCAGCTTATATGGCTCTGGGGCCAACGTCCTGACTTTC
v_gene: TRBV11-2
abundance: few
j_gene: TRBJ2-6
d_gene: .

CDR3aa: CASRSRDRGRQPQHF
CDR3nt: TGCGCCAGCAGGTCCCGGGACAGGGGTCGACAGCCCCAGCATTTT
v_gene: TRBV23-1
abundance: .
j_gene: TRBJ1-5
d_gene: TRBD1